The clone carrying this T cell receptor (beta chain) has a single count. The antigen remains unidentified. The donors were all Caucasian adults (living in Nashville, Tennessee). A CD45RA+ naive subset and a CD45RA-negative memory subset were split from CD4+ cells. The data were obtained in a study of shared clonotypes between healthy human individuals. Trimming took 10 bases from V and 5 from J; bases not matched to a gene: 14. The germline gives CDR1 SGHAT, CDR2 FQDESV (reference sequence). The CDR3 extends over 14 amino acids. Regarding the study as a whole: Clonotype sharing among donors was thought likely to change with sequencing depth. Compared with clonotypes that all four donors shared, non-shared clonotypes had lower generation probabilities.

Here immunoSEQ multiplex PCR was the method, and the copy in TCRdb shows in-frame clones only, minus some. The profile shows 1.5 million to 1.9 million clones, 95% to 99% of them singletons. The TCR originated in a man younger than 40 in good health. V and J are TRBV11-1 and TRBJ2-7, with 7 bases that match TRBD1. The sequenced sample consisted of naive CD4+ T cells sorted from blood. The subset: CD45RA+ positively selected. The CDR3 region has the DNA TGTGCCACCTCGCGACAGGGAACGGTCCACGAGCAGTACTTC. Translation gives CATSRQGTVHEQYF.